This T cell receptor beta chain was captured by sequencing in a study of cytomegalovirus exposure and HLA in healthy donors. General study results and limits: Later, an analysis found that common viral pathogens appeared to be linked with several of the most significant clusters. The study flagged around 160 TCR beta chains as cytomegalovirus-associated. The dataset shows that most TCR sequences were rare, while some public TCRs occurred in many donors.

This clone was observed a handful of times. Its cognate antigen is unknown. PCR involved 60 Vbeta and 13 Jbeta primers. Produced via immunoSEQ multiplex PCR; TCRdb's table is partial and in-frame only. The sample has tens of thousands of clones; roughly 76% are singletons. The CDR3 totals 16 residues. The V gene end was trimmed by 4 bases and the J gene end by 6 bases; junction bases not matched to a gene: 9. CDR1 SEHNR and CDR2 FQNEAQ come from the germline V gene (reference sequence). The chain has TRBV7-9 and TRBJ1-6, with TRBD1 matching over 7 bases. Sequenced input: PBMCs. The clonotype comes from a woman aged 25 to 39 in good health and CMV-seropositive. The chain's CDR3 is CASSSTTGVRNSPLHF. The CDR3 nucleotides are TGTGCCAGCAGCTCGACCACAGGGGTTCGTAATTCACCCCTCCACTTT.